These 12 T cell receptor beta chains came from one sample sequenced in a study of shared clonotypes between healthy human individuals. Clones were sequenced by immunoSEQ multiplex PCR, and TCRdb holds only the in-frame ones, with some missing. The table lists roughly 1,500,000 clones, 95% to 99% of them singletons. Source material: naive CD4+ T cells sorted from blood. Documented subset: CD45RA+ positively selected. The source of these receptors is a man aged 25 to 45 in good health.

This chain links TRBV21-1 with TRBJ1-5. TRBV21-1 is assigned pseudogene status. The CDR3 runs to 14 residues. The CDR3 protein is CASSKGKSDQPQHF. The CDR3 region has the DNA TGTGCCAGCAGCAAAGGGAAAAGTGATCAGCCCCAGCATTTT.

The CDR3 DNA reads as TGTGCCAGTAGTCAACAGGGTCTGGACACCGGGGAGCTGTTTTTT. This translates into CASSQQGLDTGELFF. This sequence joins TRBV19 and TRBJ2-2, with D perhaps TRBD1 (6 bases). The V gene's germline CDR1 is LNHDA and CDR2 SQIVND (reference sequence). The V end was cut by 5 bases, the J end by 3 bases, with 13 bases between. This CDR3 is 15 amino acids long.

The CDR3 DNA is TGTGCCAGCAGTGATCCGACCGTTGGCAACTATGGCTACACCTTC. Amino acid sequence: CASSDPTVGNYGYTF. The V gene is TRBV25-1, the J gene TRBJ1-2; D unresolved. CDR3 length: 15 amino acids. The ends were cut back, 3 bases at V and 2 bases at J, with 13 bases in the middle. Per germline, CDR1 MGHDK and CDR2 SYGVNS.

The gene calls are TRBV15 and TRBJ1-5, with D possibly being TRBD1 (5 bases). V was clipped by 0 bases and J by 6 bases, with 15 bases between them. The CDR3 contains 16 residues. The germline CDR1 and CDR2 sequences are LNHNV and YYDKDF (reference sequence). The CDR3 region is CATSRDKAPGGQPQHF. The CDR3 DNA is TGTGCCACCAGCAGAGACAAGGCCCCGGGGGGTCAGCCCCAGCATTTT.

This chain joins TRBV11-2 and TRBJ2-7, with D hard to call. The CDR3 has 13 amino acids. Trimming took 1 base from V and 1 from J, leaving 5 bases between them. Germline CDR1 reads SGHAT; CDR2 reads FQNNGV. The CDR3, as DNA: TGTGCCAGCAGCTTAGGGGCTTCCTACGAGCAGTACTTC. It is translated as CASSLGASYEQYF.

This chain joins TRBV9 and TRBJ2-1; no reliable D call. The V gene's germline CDR1 is SGDLS and CDR2 YYNGEE. The V gene lost 0 bases and the J gene lost 8 bases, with 9 bases spanning the gap. The CDR3 length is 13 residues. In DNA, the CDR3 is TGTGCCAGCAGCGTAGACCAGCGCGATGAGCAGTTCTTC. It yields the protein CASSVDQRDEQFF.

V is TRBV10-2 and J is TRBJ1-5; the D gene is possibly TRBD1 (6 bases). CDR3 length: 13 residues. Trimming left V 2 bases short and J 9 bases short, with 11 bases between. The germline V gene encodes CDR1 WSHSY and CDR2 SAAADI. The CDR3 region has the DNA TGCGCCAGCAGTGAGACAGGGCTAACGCCCCAGCATTTT. Protein sequence: CASSETGLTPQHF.

This sequence joins TRBV29-1 and TRBJ2-1; D may be TRBD2 (5 bases). The V and J ends lost 6 bases and 4 bases respectively, with 10 bases between them. The CDR3 contains 12 residues. Germline V lookup: CDR1 SQVTM, CDR2 ANQGSEA. In DNA, the CDR3 is TGCAGCGTGTTCAGCGGATACAATGAGCAGTTCTTC. Its translation is CSVFSGYNEQFF.

This clone showed up just once. The chain combines TRBV7-8 with TRBJ1-3; unclear D gene. V lost 5 bases to trimming and J lost 0 bases, with 14 bases between them. Germline CDR1 and CDR2: SGHVS and FQNEAQ. The CDR3 loop spans 16 amino acids. The CDR3 DNA follows: TGTGCCAGCAGCCCGACCCAACTGAGCTCTGGAAACACCATATATTTT. Translation gives CASSPTQLSSGNTIYF.

The chain combines TRBV28 with TRBJ2-4; 7 bases fit TRBD1. V was clipped by 5 bases and J by 0 bases; unmatched bases: 1. Germline V gene data show CDR1 as MDHEN and CDR2 as SYDVKM. The CDR3 length is 14 residues. CDR3 sequence (DNA): TGTGCCAGCAGTCCAGGGGGAGCCAAAAACATTCAGTACTTC. As protein: CASSPGGAKNIQYF.

The V gene is TRBV27, the J gene TRBJ2-1; 14 nucleotides agree with TRBD2. V was clipped by 5 bases and J by 5 bases; unmatched bases: 5. Germline V gives CDR1 MNHEY, CDR2 SMNVEV (reference sequence). There are 16 residues in the CDR3. CDR3 DNA: TGTGCCAGCAGTCTGACTAGCGGGAGGGCCCACAATGAGCAGTTCTTC. This codes for CASSLTSGRAHNEQFF.

The chain uses TRBV2 and TRBJ2-7; 8 bases line up with TRBD1. There are 16 residues in the CDR3. Germline CDR1 SNHLY, CDR2 FYNNEI. The ends lost 6 bases at V and 3 bases at J; junction bases unmatched: 13. DNA for the CDR3: TGTGCCAGCAGCCATGGGACAGGAGTACCCTACTACGAGCAGTACTTC. It yields the protein CASSHGTGVPYYEQYF.